The 5 T cell receptor beta chains below all came from one sample that was sequenced in a study of T cells in Graves' hyperthyroidism and ophthalmopathy. It was RNA transcripts that yielded the amplified TCR beta CDR3 regions. The TCR CDR3 first-round RT-PCR relied on the HTBI primer set. From the multiplex PCR reads, TCRdb called clonotypes with MiXCR, one entry per CDR3 protein. The table lists 300,000 to 450,000 distinct CDR3 sequences, over 11% of them singletons. The specimen sequenced was blood. The origin of the receptors is a woman aged 55-69 years with Graves' hyperthyroidism.

This clonotype was recorded at least ten times. The V call is TRBV2, the J call TRBJ1-2; no firm D call. V was shortened by 1 base and J by 4 bases, with 10 bases between the two germline ends. This CDR3 spans 14 amino acids. CDR1 and CDR2 from the germline V gene are SNHLY and FYNNEI. DNA of the CDR3: TGTGCCAGCAGTGAAGAACACTCGGGCTATGGCTACACCTTC. As protein: CASSEEHSGYGYTF.

In its sample, this clonotype was seen many times. The J gene is TRBJ2-1, the V gene TRBV20-1; 10 bases align to TRBD2. This CDR3 is 14 amino acids long. Germline V lookup: CDR1 DFQATT, CDR2 SNEGSKA (reference sequence). V was pared by 4 bases and J by 9 bases, with 9 bases of the junction left unmatched. The CDR3 spells CSAIPAGGPTEQFF. The CDR3 DNA sequence: TGCAGTGCTATACCAGCGGGAGGGCCCACTGAGCAGTTCTTC.

This clonotype was recorded at least ten times. The chain carries TRBV11-3 and TRBJ2-7; D possibly corresponds to TRBD1 (5 bases). The ends were cut back, 4 bases at V and 2 bases at J, with 12 bases in the middle. This CDR3 has 14 amino acids. Germline values: CDR1 SGHNT, CDR2 YENEEA. The CDR3, as DNA: TGTGCCAGCAGCTCCAGGGTGTCCGCCTACGAGCAGTACTTC. Translating gives CASSSRVSAYEQYF.

This clonotype showed up many times. This chain uses TRBV7-9 with TRBJ2-1, with 7 bases matching TRBD2. Trimming cost V 10 bases and J 7 bases; bases outside gene matches: 13. Germline assignment: CDR1 SEHNR and CDR2 FQNEAQ (reference sequence). The CDR3 runs 14 residues. The CDR3 is CATTATSVGNEQFF. In DNA, the CDR3 is TGTGCCACCACGGCCACTAGCGTTGGTAATGAGCAGTTCTTC.

This clonotype occurred a few times. This chain connects TRBV28 to TRBJ1-1, with unresolved D. Germline V lookup: CDR1 MDHEN, CDR2 SYDVKM. The V end lost 4 bases, the J end lost 3 bases, and 12 bases lay between the germline ends. This CDR3 has 14 residues. The CDR3 is CASSWLSMDTEAFF. The CDR3 nucleotides read TGTGCCAGCAGTTGGCTGAGTATGGACACTGAAGCTTTCTTT. Drawing the rest from reference TRBV28 and TRBJ1-1, the complete variable domain is DVKVTQSSRYLVKRTGEKVFLECVQDMDHENMFWYRQDPGLGLRLIYFSYDVKMKEKGDIPEGYSVSREKKERFSLILESASTNQTSMYLCASSWLSMDTEAFFGQGTRLTVV.